One and the same sample provided the 32 T cell receptor beta chains below, sequenced in a study of cytomegalovirus exposure and HLA in healthy donors. The PCR was carried out with 60 Vbeta primers and 13 Jbeta primers. The table came from immunoSEQ multiplex PCR; TCRdb's copy has only in-frame clones and leaves some out. Among approximately 61,000 clones listed, 75% to 85% were seen once. Sequenced material: PBMCs. All receptors come from a man aged 50 to 60 in good health and CMV-seropositive.

This clone came up once. V usage is TRBV18 and J usage is TRBJ2-3; 9 positions agree with TRBD1. This CDR3 has 17 residues. Germline-derived CDR1 and CDR2 are KGHSH and LQKENI. Losses at the gene ends were 3 bases for V and 2 bases for J; bases not matched to a gene: 9. CDR3 sequence reads: CASSPTFGQGITDTQYF. In DNA, the CDR3 is TGTGCCAGCTCACCTACCTTTGGACAGGGGATCACAGATACGCAGTATTTT.

The rearrangement links TRBV5-4 to TRBJ2-3, with 13 bases matching TRBD2. CDR3 length: 18 residues. The germline CDR1 and CDR2 sequences are SGHNT and YYREEE (reference sequence). V was clipped by 5 bases and J by 2 bases; unmatched bases: 11. CDR3 bases: TGTGCCAGCAGATCCGGGACTAGCGGGATTGGGTTCACAGATACGCAGTATTTT. As protein: CASRSGTSGIGFTDTQYF.

In DNA, the CDR3 is TGTGCCAGCAGCTTATGGGGACTAGCGGGGGTCACCGGGGAGCTGTTTTTT. Translating gives CASSLWGLAGVTGELFF. V and J are TRBV7-2 and TRBJ2-2; 14 bases agree with TRBD2. Germline V CDR1 and CDR2: SGHTA, FQGNSA. V trimming: 2 bases; J trimming: 4 bases; junction bases outside the gene matches: 3. The CDR3 is made up of 17 amino acids.

Relative to its sample, this clone is hyperexpanded. Other DNA sequences within the sample encode an identical CDR3. The chain carries TRBV4-3 and TRBJ2-1; D is uncertain. With 0 bases removed from V and 3 bases from J, the gap between germline ends came to 15 bases. Germline V CDR1 and CDR2: LGHNA, YSLEER. This CDR3 contains 17 residues. CDR3 sequence (DNA): TGCGCCAGCAGCCAAGATATGATCGTACTCATCTACAATGAGCAGTTCTTC. Translation gives CASSQDMIVLIYNEQFF.

The chain uses TRBV12-5 and TRBJ1-3; 7 positions agree with TRBD1. Looked up from germline, CDR1 is LGHNT and CDR2 is FRNRAP. The CDR3 has 14 amino acids. Germline trimming cut 5 bases from V and 1 base from J; bases unmatched to any gene: 2. CDR3 in DNA: TGTGCTAGTGGTAGGGGACAGTCTGGAAACACCATATATTTT. It yields the protein CASGRGQSGNTIYF.

In this sample, this clone turned up a few times. The V and J genes are TRBV6-5 and TRBJ1-1; 9 nucleotides match TRBD1. CDR3 length equals 14 residues. Unmatched junction bases numbered 12, after V lost 5 bases and J lost 11 bases. Per germline, CDR1 MNHEY and CDR2 SVGAGI. DNA of the CDR3: TGTGCCAGCAGTGTCCCCGGGACAGGGAAGTTGGCTTTCTTT. Translation gives CASSVPGTGKLAFF.

V and J are TRBV4-2 and TRBJ1-1; weak D call: TRBD1 (5 bases). Germline-derived CDR1 and CDR2 are LGHNA and YNFKEQ. The CDR3 is made up of 17 amino acids. V was pared by 4 bases and J by 0 bases, with 18 bases between. The CDR3 DNA is TGTGCCAGCAGCCCCGGGGGGTGGCAGGGCATGAACACTGAAGCTTTCTTT. Translation gives CASSPGGWQGMNTEAFF.

This clone has just one count. This chain connects TRBV6-1 to TRBJ2-3; TRBD1 matches 7 bases. The CDR3 has 14 amino acids. Germline V lookup: CDR1 MNHNS, CDR2 SASEGT. The ends lost 4 bases at V and 2 bases at J; junction bases unmatched: 3. CDR3 loop: CASSGGQHTDTQYF. CDR3 sequence (DNA): TGTGCCAGCAGTGGGGGACAGCACACAGATACGCAGTATTTT.

DNA for the CDR3: TGTGCCAGCAGTTACTCGAGCAGGTTCCTCTACGAGCAGTACTTC. Residues: CASSYSSRFLYEQYF. This chain links TRBV6-5 with TRBJ2-7; D not certain. Germline-derived CDR1 and CDR2 are MNHEY and SVGAGI. Trimming removed 0 bases at V and 3 bases at J, with 12 bases between. The CDR3 has 15 amino acids.

The chain uses TRBV25-1 and TRBJ1-2; 7 bases line up with TRBD1. The CDR3 runs to 14 residues. Germline values: CDR1 MGHDK, CDR2 SYGVNS. V trimming: 4 bases; J trimming: 6 bases; junction bases outside the gene matches: 8. Here the CDR3 DNA reads TGTGCCAGCAGTGTAACAGGGGACGCAGATGGCTACACCTTC. Translation gives CASSVTGDADGYTF.

The chain couples TRBV7-9 to TRBJ1-1, with 9 bases lining up with TRBD1. Germline V gene sequence: CDR1 SEHNR, CDR2 FQNEAQ (reference sequence). V trimming: 3 bases; J trimming: 0 bases; junction bases outside the gene matches: 5. The CDR3 contains 16 residues. DNA for the CDR3: TGTGCCAGCAGCTTGGCCGGGACAGGGCTGAACACTGAAGCTTTCTTT. As protein: CASSLAGTGLNTEAFF. The full variable domain, its missing parts supplied by reference TRBV7-9 and TRBJ1-1, is DTGVSQNPRHKITKRGQNVTFRCDPISEHNRLYWYRQTLGQGPEFLTYFQNEAQLEKSRLLSDRFSAERPKGSFSTLEIQRTEQGDSAMYLCASSLAGTGLNTEAFFGQGTRLTVV.

The chain couples TRBV2 to TRBJ1-4, with TRBD1 identical over 9 bases. J was trimmed by 8 bases and V by 4 bases; bases with no gene match: 5. This CDR3 has 14 amino acids. CDR1 is SNHLY, CDR2 FYNNEI, per germline. The CDR3 reads CASSVWTGEEKLFF. As DNA, the CDR3 is TGTGCCAGCAGTGTTTGGACAGGGGAGGAAAAACTGTTTTTT.

This sequence joins TRBV27 and TRBJ2-6, with 7 bases aligning to TRBD2. The CDR3 length is 18 residues. The V and J ends lost 5 bases and 0 bases, in that order; junction bases with no gene match: 10. CDR1 is MNHEY, CDR2 SMNVEV, per germline (reference sequence). In nucleotides, the CDR3 is TGTGCCAGCAGTCCTTGGGGGGGAGGGGTCTCTGGGGCCAACGTCCTGACTTTC. Amino acid sequence: CASSPWGGGVSGANVLTF.

The chain recombines TRBV7-9 with TRBJ1-1; 7 nucleotides match TRBD1. The germline V gene encodes CDR1 SEHNR and CDR2 FQNEAQ (reference sequence). The CDR3 is made up of 14 amino acids. V lost 10 bases, J lost 2 bases, and 10 bases stayed unmatched. CDR3 in DNA: TGTGCCAACGGCCAAGGGACAGCCAACACTGAAGCTTTCTTT. Encoded protein: CANGQGTANTEAFF.

This chain connects TRBV5-4 to TRBJ1-1; D gene uncertain. CDR3 length equals 16 residues. In germline, CDR1 is SGHNT, CDR2 YYREEE (reference sequence). V lost 0 bases and J lost 1, with 13 bases in between. The CDR3 here is CASSLARIGGNTEAFF. Here the CDR3 DNA reads TGTGCCAGCAGCTTGGCCAGGATAGGTGGGAACACTGAAGCTTTCTTT.

The CDR3 nucleotides are TGTGCCAGCAGTTTAGGGACATTTTTGGAGGAGCAGTACTTC. Protein: CASSLGTFLEEQYF. The chain recombines TRBV28 with TRBJ2-7; weak D call: TRBD1 (6 bases). The CDR3 runs to 14 residues. Trimming removed 2 bases at V and 7 bases at J, with 15 bases between. Looked up from germline, CDR1 is MDHEN and CDR2 is SYDVKM.

The V and J genes are TRBV1 and TRBJ1-5; the table's D call TRBD1 went unverified against the DNA. TRBV1 is shown as a pseudogene. The CDR3 is 17 residues long. The DNA of the CDR3 is TGCAGCAGCAGCTTACCAAAGGACAGGGTGAGCAATCAGCCCCAGCATTTT. Protein product: CSSSLPKDRVSNQPQHF.

V usage is TRBV5-1 and J usage is TRBJ1-6, with D maybe TRBD1 (5 bases). This CDR3 region has 15 residues. Germline values: CDR1 SGHRS, CDR2 YFSETQ. Trimming cost V 0 bases and J 6 bases, with 10 bases left between them. This CDR3 is CASSLAQGGNSPLHF. DNA for the CDR3: TGCGCCAGCAGCTTGGCGCAGGGAGGTAATTCACCCCTCCACTTT.

The chain uses TRBV18 and TRBJ1-3; weak D call: TRBD1 (6 bases). V lost 3 bases, J lost 0 bases, and 21 bases lay in between. Germline V gene lookup returns CDR1 KGHSH and CDR2 LQKENI. CDR3 length: 19 residues. The CDR3 reads CASSPRSTGPASSGNTIYF. CDR3 nucleotide sequence: TGTGCCAGCTCACCGCGCTCGACAGGTCCGGCCAGCTCTGGAAACACCATATATTTT.

J is TRBJ2-5 and V is TRBV4-1; 11 nucleotides match TRBD2. The CDR3 totals 17 residues. Germline V CDR1 and CDR2: MGHRA, YSYEKL. The V and J ends lost 0 bases and 3 bases, in that order; junction bases with no gene match: 6. In DNA form, the CDR3 reads TGCGCCAGCAGCCAAGATCGGCTTAGCGGGGGGGAAGAGACCCAGTACTTC. Protein product: CASSQDRLSGGEETQYF.

The genes are TRBV30 and TRBJ2-6; no clear D gene. The CDR3 has 17 residues. The ends were cut back, 3 bases at V and 1 base at J, with 16 bases in the middle. CDR1 and CDR2 (germline): GTSNPN, SVGIG (reference sequence). The CDR3 region has the DNA TGTGCCTGGAGACCCCCTTCAAGCTTGTCTGGGGCCAACGTCCTGACTTTC. It is translated as CAWRPPSSLSGANVLTF.

This chain links TRBV7-2 with TRBJ2-7, with D maybe TRBD2 (6 bases). CDR3 size: 14 residues. CDR1 and CDR2 (germline): SGHTA, FQGNSA. Deletions cut 1 base from V and 2 bases from J, with 9 bases between. The CDR3 sequence: CASSLDAGTYEQYF. CDR3 bases: TGTGCCAGCAGCTTAGATGCGGGGACCTACGAGCAGTACTTC.

V gene TRBV7-8 combines with J gene TRBJ2-5; weak D call: TRBD1 (5 bases). CDR1 SGHVS and CDR2 FQNEAQ come from the germline V gene. The CDR3 loop spans 11 amino acids. Trimming pared 1 base from V and 10 bases from J, leaving 7 bases between. The CDR3: CASSLGTGQYF. DNA of the CDR3: TGTGCCAGCAGCTTAGGAACAGGCCAGTACTTC.

The rearrangement links TRBV2 to TRBJ1-2, with TRBD1 as a possible D gene (5 bases). V gave up 6 bases and J gave up 4 bases, with 9 bases separating them. CDR3 length equals 12 residues. The germline gives CDR1 SNHLY, CDR2 FYNNEI. CDR3 DNA sequence: TGTGCCAGCAGGGGGACTGTCTATGGCTACACCTTC. This gives the protein CASRGTVYGYTF. Variable domain in full (rest from reference TRBV2 and TRBJ1-2): EPEVTQTPSHQVTQMGQEVILRCVPISNHLYFYWYRQILGQKVEFLVSFYNNEISEKSEIFDDQFSVERPDGSNFTLKIRSTKLEDSAMYFCASRGTVYGYTFGSGTRLTVV.

This chain links TRBV6-5 with TRBJ2-1; maybe TRBD1 (5 bases). This CDR3 spans 13 amino acids. Germline CDR1 reads MNHEY; CDR2 reads SVGAGI. Between the trimmed V and J ends, which lost 6 bases and 8 bases, there was a span of 14 bases. DNA of the CDR3: TGTGCCAGCAGAAAGACAGTAATAGATGAGCAGTTCTTC. Its translation is CASRKTVIDEQFF.

The V call is TRBV5-1, the J call TRBJ2-3; 7 bases are a match to TRBD1. This CDR3 spans 16 amino acids. V lost 4 bases, J lost 2 bases, and 10 bases stayed unmatched. Germline loops: CDR1 SGHRS, CDR2 YFSETQ. CDR3 in DNA: TGCGCCAGCAGCCATGGGGACAAGGGGGCCACAGATACGCAGTATTTT. It is translated as CASSHGDKGATDTQYF.

The chain recombines TRBV28 with TRBJ1-5, with D maybe TRBD1 (5 bases). The V end was cut by 3 bases, the J end by 6 bases, with 9 bases between. CDR1 and CDR2 from the germline V gene are MDHEN and SYDVKM. The CDR3 extends over 13 amino acids. The CDR3 spells CASSLGGVQPQHF. In DNA form, the CDR3 reads TGTGCCAGCAGTTTGGGGGGAGTTCAGCCCCAGCATTTT.

V gene TRBV5-1 combines with J gene TRBJ2-1; 10 nucleotides line up with TRBD2. Germline V gene sequence: CDR1 SGHRS, CDR2 YFSETQ. Trimming removed 4 bases from V and 9 bases from J; junction bases left unmatched: 7. This CDR3 has 14 residues. The CDR3 DNA is TGCGCCAGCAGCCAACTAGCGGGGCTGGGTGAGCAGTTCTTC. Translated: CASSQLAGLGEQFF.

V gene TRBV7-2 combines with J gene TRBJ1-6; D may be TRBD1 (6 bases). The germline CDR1 and CDR2 sequences are SGHTA and FQGNSA. V was clipped by 4 bases and J by 4 bases, with 8 bases between them. CDR3 length: 14 amino acids. CDR3 protein: CASSSQGYNSPLHF. Written as DNA, the CDR3 is TGTGCCAGCAGCTCCCAGGGGTATAATTCACCCCTCCACTTT.

This chain links TRBV5-1 with TRBJ1-2; D might be TRBD1 (5 bases). This CDR3 has 15 residues. Germline lookup yields CDR1 SGHRS and CDR2 YFSETQ. The germline V and J ends were trimmed by 2 bases and 3 bases, with 14 bases remaining between them. The CDR3 protein is CASSLDQGLDYGYTF. The CDR3 bases are TGCGCCAGCAGCTTAGACCAGGGATTAGACTATGGCTACACCTTC.

The V gene is TRBV28, the J gene TRBJ1-2; D possibly corresponds to TRBD1 (6 bases). The V gene's germline CDR1 is MDHEN and CDR2 SYDVKM. The CDR3 loop spans 17 amino acids. Between the trimmed V and J ends, which lost 5 bases and 3 bases, there was a span of 22 bases. The CDR3 bases are TGTGCCAGCAGTCCTCCGGACAGCTACAGAATCGACTATGGCTACACCTTC. Translation gives CASSPPDSYRIDYGYTF.

The chain uses TRBV6-5 and TRBJ2-7, with a tentative D call TRBD2 (5 bases). Germline V gene data show CDR1 as MNHEY and CDR2 as SVGAGI. Deletions cut 5 bases from V and 1 base from J, with 6 bases between. The CDR3 is 12 residues long. This CDR3 is CASSRTSYEQYF. The CDR3, as DNA: TGTGCCAGCAGTCGGACTTCCTACGAGCAGTACTTC.